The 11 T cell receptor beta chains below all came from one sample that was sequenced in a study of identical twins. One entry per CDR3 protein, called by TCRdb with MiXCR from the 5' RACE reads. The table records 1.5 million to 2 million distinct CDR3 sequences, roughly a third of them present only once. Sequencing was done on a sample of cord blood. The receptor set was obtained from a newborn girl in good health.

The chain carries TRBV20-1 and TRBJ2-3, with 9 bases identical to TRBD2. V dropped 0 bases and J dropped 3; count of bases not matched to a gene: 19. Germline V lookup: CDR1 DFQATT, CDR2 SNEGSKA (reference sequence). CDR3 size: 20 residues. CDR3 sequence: CSARDLAGRGGLSRTDTQYF. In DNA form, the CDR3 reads TGCAGTGCTAGAGACCTAGCCGGGCGGGGGGGCCTTTCGAGGACAGATACGCAGTATTTT.

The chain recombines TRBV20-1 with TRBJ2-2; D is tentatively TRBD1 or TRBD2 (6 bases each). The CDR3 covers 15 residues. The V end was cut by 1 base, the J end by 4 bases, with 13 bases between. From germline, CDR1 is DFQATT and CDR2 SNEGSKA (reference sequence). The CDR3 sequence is CSARVGGLVTGELFF. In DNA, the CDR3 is TGCAGTGCTAGAGTTGGGGGGCTGGTCACCGGGGAGCTGTTTTTT.

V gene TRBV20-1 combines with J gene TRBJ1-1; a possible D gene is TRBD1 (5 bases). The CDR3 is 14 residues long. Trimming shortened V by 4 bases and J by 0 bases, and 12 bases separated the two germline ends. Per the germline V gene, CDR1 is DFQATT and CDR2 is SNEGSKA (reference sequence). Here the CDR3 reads CSAKGPFMNTEAFF. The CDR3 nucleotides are TGCAGTGCTAAGGGACCGTTCATGAACACTGAAGCTTTCTTT.

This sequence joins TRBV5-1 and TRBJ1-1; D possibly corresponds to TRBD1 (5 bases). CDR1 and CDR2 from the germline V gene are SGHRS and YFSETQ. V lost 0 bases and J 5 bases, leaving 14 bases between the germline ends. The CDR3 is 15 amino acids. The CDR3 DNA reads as TGCGCCAGCAGCTTGGAGACGCCTAAGGGGACTGAAGCTTTCTTT. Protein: CASSLETPKGTEAFF.

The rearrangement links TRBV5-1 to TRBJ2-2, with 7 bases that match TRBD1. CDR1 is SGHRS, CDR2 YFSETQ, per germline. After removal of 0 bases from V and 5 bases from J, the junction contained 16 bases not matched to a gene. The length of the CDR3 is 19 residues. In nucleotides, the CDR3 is TGCGCCAGCAGCTTGGATTGGGGGCCCCGGGACAGAAGAACCGGGGAGCTGTTTTTT. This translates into CASSLDWGPRDRRTGELFF.

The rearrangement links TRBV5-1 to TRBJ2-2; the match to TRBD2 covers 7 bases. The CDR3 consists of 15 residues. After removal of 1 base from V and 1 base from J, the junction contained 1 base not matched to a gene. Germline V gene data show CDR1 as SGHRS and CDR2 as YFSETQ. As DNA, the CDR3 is TGCGCCAGCAGCTTGATAGCGGGGAACACCGGGGAGCTGTTTTTT. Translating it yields CASSLIAGNTGELFF.

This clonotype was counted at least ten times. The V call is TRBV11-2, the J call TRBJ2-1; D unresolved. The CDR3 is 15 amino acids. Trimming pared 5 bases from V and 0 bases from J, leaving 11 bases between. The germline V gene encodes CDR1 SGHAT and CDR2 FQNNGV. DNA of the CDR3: TGTGCCAGCAGCCCGCCAGCGAGCTCCTACAATGAGCAGTTCTTC. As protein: CASSPPASSYNEQFF. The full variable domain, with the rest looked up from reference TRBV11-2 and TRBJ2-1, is EAGVAQSPRYKIIEKRQSVAFWCNPISGHATLYWYQQILGQGPKLLIQFQNNGVVDDSQLPKDRFSAERLKGVDSTLKIQPAKLEDSAVYLCASSPPASSYNEQFFGPGTRLTVL.

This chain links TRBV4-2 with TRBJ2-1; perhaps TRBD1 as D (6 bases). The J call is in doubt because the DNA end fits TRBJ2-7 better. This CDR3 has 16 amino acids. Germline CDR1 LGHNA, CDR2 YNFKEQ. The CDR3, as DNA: TGTGCCAGCAGCCCGTCGGAGGTAGGGGGTTACAATGAGCAGTACTTC. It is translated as CASSPSEVGGYNEQYF.

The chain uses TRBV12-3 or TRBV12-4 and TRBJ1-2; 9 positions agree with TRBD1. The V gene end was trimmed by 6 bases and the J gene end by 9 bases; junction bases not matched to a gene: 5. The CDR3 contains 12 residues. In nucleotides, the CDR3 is TGTGCCAGCAGCCAGACAGGGGGGCGCTACACCTTC. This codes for CASSQTGGRYTF.

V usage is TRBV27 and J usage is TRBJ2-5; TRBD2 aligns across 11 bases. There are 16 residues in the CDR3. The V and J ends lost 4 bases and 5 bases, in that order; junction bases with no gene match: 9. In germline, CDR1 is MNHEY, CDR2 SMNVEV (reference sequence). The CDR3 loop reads CASSSLSLAGVETQYF. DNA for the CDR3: TGTGCCAGCAGTTCCCTTTCACTAGCGGGAGTGGAGACCCAGTACTTC.

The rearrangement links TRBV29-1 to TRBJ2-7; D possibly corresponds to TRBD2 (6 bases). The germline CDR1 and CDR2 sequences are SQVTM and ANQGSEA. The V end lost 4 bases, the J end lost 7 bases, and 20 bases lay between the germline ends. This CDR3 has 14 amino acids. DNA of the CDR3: TGCAGCGTTGGGCCCGGGACTCCATACAATGAGCAGTACTTC. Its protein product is CSVGPGTPYNEQYF.